The clone carrying this T cell receptor beta chain was counted a single time. Original methodology: Amplification with reference gene primers provided the estimates of nucleated cell counts. The assay was immunoSEQ multiplex PCR, and TCRdb's table has in-frame clones only and misses some. For V, J and clone size, that table is used; D and trimming come from the DNA. This table holds 300,000 to 350,000 clones, about nine tenths found once. The data are from a study of blood T cell repertoires in COVID-19. Overall study: COVID-19 samples collected from the United States, Italy and Spain covered acute and convalescent phases.

This CDR3 comprises 16 residues. Trimming took 4 bases from V and 5 from J, leaving 20 bases between them. Germline V gives CDR1 MDHEN, CDR2 SYDVKM. The study recruited people aged about 18 to 90 years across roughly 23 US areas. What the recovered Cohort 3 donors had was two negative PCRs, clearance, or symptom resolution. Sequencing was done on a sample of PBMCs or T cells enriched from blood (not recorded which). This sequence was found in a woman under 30 who had recovered from COVID-19. V and J are TRBV28 and TRBJ1-2; the D is unclear. The CDR3 is CASSSNLGLQGYGYTF. DNA for the CDR3: TGTGCCAGCAGTTCTAATCTCGGACTGCAAGGATATGGCTACACCTTC.